This is a list of T cell receptor beta chains from one sample in a study of CD8 T cells in ankylosing spondylitis. TCRdb fed the 5' RACE reads into MiXCR, producing one record per CDR3 protein. The repertoire consists of 250,000 to 350,000 distinct CDR3 sequences, with under 25% occurring once and the leading ten covering roughly 4%. Specimen: blood, either unsorted or a sorted T cell fraction (not recorded which). These receptor sequences come from a female donor with ankylosing spondylitis or in good health (not recorded which). CDR3s include the opening cysteine and the closing phenylalanine or tryptophan. Fields, in order: V gene, D gene, clone size, CDR3 length, J gene, CDR3 protein, CDR3 DNA. A D gene is named only where the DNA matches it firmly. Size values are once, few and many counts, or a class for expanded clones, and some rows have none.

>TRBV12-3/TRBV12-4|.|many|12|TRBJ1-4
CASSPTGRKLFF
TGTGCCAGCAGCCCGACGGGACGGAAACTGTTTTTT
>TRBV14|.|.|14|TRBJ2-5
CASSQARGGETQYF
TGTGCCAGCAGCCAAGCGCGGGGCGGAGAGACCCAGTACTTC
>TRBV4-3|.|.|16|TRBJ1-1
CASSQHSFSGLAEAFF
TGCGCCAGCAGCCAACATTCCTTCTCGGGTCTGGCTGAAGCTTTCTTT
>TRBV7-6|.|few|14|TRBJ1-3
CASSADPSGNTIYF
TGTGCCAGCAGCGCGGACCCCTCTGGAAACACCATATATTTT
>TRBV7-2|TRBD1|.|13|TRBJ1-2
CASSFRGGEGYTF
TGTGCCAGCAGCTTTAGAGGGGGCGAGGGCTACACCTTC
>TRBV7-3|.|.|13|TRBJ1-1
CASSPVTNTEAFF
TGTGCCAGCAGCCCCGTTACCAACACTGAAGCTTTCTTT
>TRBV11-2|.|few|11|TRBJ2-1
CASTDSGGQFF
TGTGCCAGCACTGATTCGGGCGGGCAGTTCTTC
>TRBV20-1|TRBD1|.|15|TRBJ2-7
CSARDAGGPSYEQYF
TGCAGTGCTAGGGACGCAGGGGGCCCATCCTACGAGCAGTACTTC
>TRBV24-1|.|.|13|TRBJ2-3
CATSEGSTDTQYF
TGTGCCACCAGTGAGGGGTCGACAGATACGCAGTATTTT
>TRBV29-1|.|many|14|TRBJ2-5
CSWGEAKTEETQYF
TGCAGTTGGGGTGAAGCGAAAACCGAGGAGACCCAGTACTTC
>TRBV18|.|few|13|TRBJ1-5
CASSRGRAQPQHF
TGTGCCAGCTCCCGAGGTAGGGCGCAGCCCCAGCATTTT
>TRBV11-2|.|many|15|TRBJ2-7
CASSTPGTPRWEQYF
TGTGCCAGCAGCACTCCCGGGACCCCTAGGTGGGAGCAGTACTTC
>TRBV28|.|.|11|TRBJ1-2
CASTTVGGYTF
TGTGCCAGCACCACCGTGGGTGGCTACACCTTC
>TRBV12-3/TRBV12-4|.|.|14|TRBJ1-6
CASRTAGRNSPLHF
TGTGCCAGCAGGACCGCGGGAAGGAATTCACCCCTCCACTTT
>TRBV7-9|.|few|16|TRBJ2-5
CASSLRAWGSKETQYF
TGTGCCAGCAGCTTAAGAGCCTGGGGCAGTAAAGAGACCCAGTACTTC
>TRBV12-3/TRBV12-4|.|few|11|TRBJ1-1
CASSPTGQAFF
TGTGCCAGCAGCCCCACAGGTCAAGCTTTCTTT
>TRBV12-3/TRBV12-4|.|many|15|TRBJ2-2
CASSFGTGNTGELFF
TGTGCCAGCAGTTTCGGGACCGGGAACACCGGGGAGCTGTTTTTT
>TRBV6-1|TRBD1|once|13|TRBJ2-7
CASRRTGAGEQYF
TGTGCCAGCAGGCGGACAGGGGCCGGCGAGCAGTACTTC
>TRBV20-1|.|.|12|TRBJ1-2
CSVQKGVGSYTF
TGCAGTGTCCAGAAGGGGGTCGGAAGCTACACCTTC
>TRBV6-5|.|.|14|TRBJ2-7
CASSYEHLSYEQYF
TGTGCCAGCAGTTACGAACACCTCTCCTACGAGCAGTACTTC
>TRBV10-3|TRBD2|.|15|TRBJ2-2
CAITPGTSGTGELFF
TGTGCCATCACCCCCGGGACTAGCGGTACCGGGGAGCTGTTTTTT
>TRBV5-1|.|.|18|TRBJ2-3
CASSGETTEPGVTHTQYF
TGCGCCAGCAGCGGAGAAACGACGGAGCCGGGAGTCACACATACGCAGTATTTT
>TRBV15|TRBD2|.|14|TRBJ2-4
CATSGGGAKNIQYF
TGTGCCACCAGTGGCGGGGGGGCCAAAAACATTCAGTACTTC
>TRBV25-1|TRBD1|.|17|TRBJ2-6
CASSQGQGYSGANVLTF
TGTGCCAGCAGCCAAGGACAGGGGTATTCTGGGGCCAACGTCCTGACTTTC
>TRBV12-3/TRBV12-4|.|few|11|TRBJ2-3
CATSDSDTQYF
TGTGCCACCAGTGATTCAGATACGCAGTATTTT
>TRBV7-2|TRBD2|.|15|TRBJ2-7
CASSLGGNPQYEQYF
TGTGCCAGCAGCTTGGGGGGGAATCCCCAGTACGAGCAGTACTTC
>TRBV12-3/TRBV12-4|TRBD1|few|14|TRBJ1-4
CASSGTGVGEKLFF
TGTGCCAGCAGTGGGACAGGGGTTGGTGAAAAACTGTTTTTT
>TRBV11-1|TRBD2|few|19|TRBJ2-2
CASSRFGLAGGSDTGELFF
TGTGCCAGCAGCAGATTCGGACTAGCGGGAGGTTCGGACACCGGGGAGCTGTTTTTT
>TRBV20-1|TRBD1|.|14|TRBJ2-2
CSAVDRGNTGELFF
TGCAGTGCTGTGGACAGGGGAAACACCGGGGAGCTGTTTTTT
>TRBV5-4|.|.|14|TRBJ1-4
CASSLWHPFEKLFF
TGTGCCAGCAGCTTGTGGCACCCCTTCGAAAAACTGTTTTTT
>TRBV28|.|many|18|TRBJ2-1
CASSLGRAFRSSYNEQFF
TGTGCCAGCAGTTTAGGAAGGGCCTTCAGAAGCTCCTACAATGAGCAGTTCTTC
>TRBV20-1|TRBD2|.|20|TRBJ2-5
CSAPYEDSGRSTLYQDTQYF
TGCAGTGCTCCATACGAGGATAGCGGGAGGTCTACTCTCTACCAAGACACCCAGTACTTC
>TRBV7-2|.|many|13|TRBJ1-4
CASSLVRQEKLFF
TGTGCCAGCAGCTTAGTCCGTCAGGAAAAACTGTTTTTT
>TRBV4-3|.|many|13|TRBJ2-3
CASSQERGDTQYF
TGCGCCAGCAGCCAAGAACGCGGAGATACGCAGTATTTT
>TRBV6-1|.|few|15|TRBJ2-5
CAISLLPRIQETQYF
TGTGCCATCTCCCTACTACCTCGGATACAAGAGACCCAGTACTTC
>TRBV12-3/TRBV12-4|.|.|14|TRBJ1-4
CASSLSRSMIELFF
TGTGCCAGCAGTTTAAGTAGGTCCATGATCGAACTGTTTTTT
>TRBV28|TRBD2|few|16|TRBJ2-1
CASKGLLAELYNEQFF
TGTGCCAGCAAGGGGCTACTAGCGGAACTTTACAATGAGCAGTTCTTC
>TRBV24-1|.|many|13|TRBJ2-1
CATSDPPHNEQFF
TGTGCCACCAGTGATCCCCCCCACAATGAGCAGTTCTTC
>TRBV4-3|.|few|13|TRBJ1-2
CASSHHRDYGYTF
TGCGCCAGCAGCCACCACAGGGACTATGGCTACACCTTC
>TRBV20-1|.|.|14|TRBJ2-1
CSAISRRSYNEQFF
TGCAGTGCCATTTCCCGGCGCTCCTACAATGAGCAGTTCTTC
>TRBV6-5|.|few|13|TRBJ1-6
CASSYSKLPPLHF
TGTGCCAGCAGTTACTCGAAGCTGCCACCCCTCCACTTT
>TRBV29-1|.|many|13|TRBJ2-5
CSVSGRTQETQYF
TGCAGCGTTTCTGGACGGACCCAAGAGACCCAGTACTTC